One T cell receptor (beta chain) is described in this entry. The data originate from a study of T-cell reconstitution after alpha-beta-depleted transplantation in children. The CDR3 consists of 15 residues. Germline assignment: CDR1 SGHKS and CDR2 YYEKEE (reference sequence). V was clipped by 3 bases and J by 6 bases; unmatched bases: 8. TCRbeta library preparation incorporated unique molecular identifiers. TCRdb re-called the PCR reads through MiXCR, storing one row per CDR3 protein. The sample includes some 550,000 distinct CDR3 sequences, 18% seen only once; the top ten take 3.3%. The chain carries TRBV5-5 and TRBJ1-5; 8 nucleotides agree with TRBD1. The TCR comes from a human donor who donated a stem cell graft to a child with acute lymphoblastic leukemia. Sequencing used PBMCs from the stem cell graft donor, obtained from the stem cell graft. CDR3 coding DNA: TGTGCCAGCAGCTCGTGGACAGGGAAAGGTCAGCCCCAGCATTTT. It yields the protein CASSSWTGKGQPQHF.